Each of the 22 T cell receptor beta chains below was sequenced from the same sample in a study of blood T cell repertoires in COVID-19. Libraries were prepared by immunoSEQ multiplex PCR; TCRdb keeps only in-frame clonotypes and omits some of them. The profile shows a few hundred thousand clones, around 84% of them singletons. What was sequenced was peripheral blood. All receptors come from an older woman with COVID-19, enrolled during active disease.

The rearrangement uses TRBV24-1 and TRBJ2-1, with TRBD1 identical over 11 bases. This CDR3 has 17 residues. The trim removed 3 bases at V and 9 bases at J, leaving 12 bases unmatched. Germline CDR1 reads KGHDR; CDR2 reads SFDVKD. Written as DNA, the CDR3 is TGTGCCACCAGTGATATACCGGGACAGGGGGGGATTGGTGAGCAGTTCTTC. Translating gives CATSDIPGQGGIGEQFF.

This clone was detected only a few times. The gene calls are TRBV18 and TRBJ2-7; 11 bases match TRBD1. The germline V gene has CDR1 KGHSH and CDR2 LQKENI. The CDR3 is 15 residues long. V was pared by 1 base and J by 4 bases, with 3 bases of the junction left unmatched. The CDR3 coding sequence is TGTGCCAGCTCACCACGGACAGGGGGCTTTTACGAGCAGTACTTC. As protein: CASSPRTGGFYEQYF. Complete variable domain (other parts from reference TRBV18 and TRBJ2-7): NAGVMQNPRHLVRRRGQEARLRCSPMKGHSHVYWYRQLPEEGLKFMVYLQKENIIDESGMPKERFSAEFPKEGPSILRIQQVVRGDSAAYFCASSPRTGGFYEQYFGPGTRLTVT.

The CDR3 DNA is TGTGCCAGCAGCTTAGGCGGGATCACTGACTACAATGAGCAGTTCTTC. Amino acids: CASSLGGITDYNEQFF. The V call is TRBV7-8, the J call TRBJ2-1; TRBD2 might be the D (6 bases). V lost 1 base to trimming and J lost 3 bases, with 13 bases between them. The CDR3 contains 16 residues. The germline V gene encodes CDR1 SGHVS and CDR2 FQNEAQ.

Turning to this clone: Additional DNA sequences in this sample encode the identical CDR3. The chain is built from TRBV24-1 and TRBJ1-5; TRBD1 might be the D (5 bases). The CDR3 loop spans 16 amino acids. The germline V gene has CDR1 KGHDR and CDR2 SFDVKD. Trimming pared 4 bases from V and 0 bases from J, leaving 12 bases between. CDR3 DNA: TGTGCCACCAGTGACTCAGGGAGGAGTAGCAATCAGCCCCAGCATTTT. Translated, it gives CATSDSGRSSNQPQHF.

This chain connects TRBV6-2 or TRBV6-3 to TRBJ2-2; D perhaps matches TRBD2 (5 bases). The ends were cut back, 6 bases at V and 1 base at J, with 9 bases in the middle. CDR1 is MNHEY and CDR2 is SVGEGT in the germline V gene. The CDR3 is 14 amino acids. The CDR3 bases are TGTGCCAGCAGCCGGACTCGGAACACCGGGGAGCTGTTTTTT. It is translated as CASSRTRNTGELFF.

The chain is built from TRBV19 and TRBJ1-1; D unresolved. The germline V gene has CDR1 LNHDA and CDR2 SQIVND (reference sequence). This CDR3 is built from 13 residues. The ends were cut back, 3 bases at V and 4 bases at J, with 9 bases in the middle. The CDR3 sequence: CASSMLGSTEAFF. The DNA of the CDR3 is TGTGCCAGTAGTATGTTGGGGAGCACTGAAGCTTTCTTT.

Only one count was recorded for this clone. The J gene is TRBJ2-1, the V gene TRBV6-2 or TRBV6-3; 12 bases map to TRBD1. The junction had 8 bases not matched to a gene; V was cut back by 2 bases and J by 9 bases. This CDR3 region has 16 residues. The V gene's germline CDR1 is MNHEY and CDR2 SVGEGT. DNA for the CDR3: TGTGCCAGCAGTTACGACGCGGGACAGGGGGCGGGTGAGCAGTTCTTC. This sequence encodes CASSYDAGQGAGEQFF.

V and J are TRBV6-5 and TRBJ2-7, with 8 bases that match TRBD1. In germline, CDR1 is MNHEY, CDR2 SVGAGI. The CDR3 length is 14 residues. Germline trimming cut 7 bases from V and 1 base from J; bases unmatched to any gene: 6. The CDR3 DNA is TGTGCCAGCAACAGGGGGACCTGGTCCTACGAGCAGTACTTC. This gives the protein CASNRGTWSYEQYF.

This clone occurred a few times. CDR3 bases: TGTGCCAGCAGGGACAGGGGAAACCTCTACGAGCAGTACTTC. This translates into CASRDRGNLYEQYF. The V and J genes are TRBV2 and TRBJ2-7, with 9 bases matching TRBD1. The CDR3 consists of 14 residues. CDR1 is SNHLY, CDR2 FYNNEI, per germline. J was trimmed by 3 bases and V by 6 bases; bases with no gene match: 6.

The chain joins TRBV5-1 to TRBJ2-1; D may be TRBD2 (5 bases). V was pared by 5 bases and J by 8 bases, with 14 bases between. This CDR3 is 13 amino acids long. The V gene's germline CDR1 is SGHRS and CDR2 YFSETQ. CDR3 in amino acids: CASRLGGVDEQFF. CDR3 nucleotide sequence: TGCGCCAGCAGACTAGGTGGAGTGGATGAGCAGTTCTTC.

The chain is built from TRBV18 and TRBJ1-4; maybe TRBD1 (6 bases). This CDR3 has 16 amino acids. V shed 5 bases and J shed 4 bases, with 17 bases lying between them. Germline V lookup: CDR1 KGHSH, CDR2 LQKENI. The CDR3 spells CASSTPGHRGNEKLFF. The CDR3 region has the DNA TGTGCCAGCTCAACTCCGGGACACCGGGGTAATGAAAAACTGTTTTTT.

V gene TRBV20-1 combines with J gene TRBJ1-5; D unresolved. Trimming cost V 3 bases and J 2 bases, with 17 bases left between them. This CDR3 comprises 16 residues. Germline lookup yields CDR1 DFQATT and CDR2 SNEGSKA (reference sequence). Here the CDR3 reads CSASASRGLGNQPQHF. As DNA, the CDR3 is TGCAGTGCTAGTGCGAGTCGGGGTTTGGGCAATCAGCCCCAGCATTTT.

The genes are TRBV28 and TRBJ1-3, with D uncertain. The CDR3 sequence is 19 residues long. V was shortened by 3 bases and J by 0 bases, with 21 bases between the two germline ends. Germline V gene data show CDR1 as MDHEN and CDR2 as SYDVKM. The CDR3 region has the DNA TGTGCCAGCAGTTTGATGAGGGAGACTCGATCCAGCTCTGGAAACACCATATATTTT. This gives the protein CASSLMRETRSSSGNTIYF. Full variable domain (outside the CDR3, taken from reference TRBV28 and TRBJ1-3): DVKVTQSSRYLVKRTGEKVFLECVQDMDHENMFWYRQDPGLGLRLIYFSYDVKMKEKGDIPEGYSVSREKKERFSLILESASTNQTSMYLCASSLMRETRSSSGNTIYFGEGSWLTVV.

CDR3 sequence reads: CASSASLKTGDNQKYSNQPQHF. In nucleotides, the CDR3 is TGTGCCAGCAGCGCAAGTCTCAAGACAGGGGACAACCAAAAATATAGCAATCAGCCCCAGCATTTT. The chain is built from TRBV21-1 and TRBJ1-5; the tabulated D call, TRBD1, remains unverified against the DNA. TRBV21-1 is deemed a pseudogene. CDR3 size: 22 residues.

The V and J genes are TRBV11-2 and TRBJ2-7; 9 bases match TRBD2. Germline V gene data show CDR1 as SGHAT and CDR2 as FQNNGV. Trimming removed 0 bases from V and 3 bases from J; junction bases left unmatched: 9. The CDR3 loop spans 17 amino acids. As DNA, the CDR3 is TGTGCCAGCAGCTTAGATTTGGAGCGGGAGGAACTCTACGAGCAGTACTTC. Amino acid sequence: CASSLDLEREELYEQYF.

The genes are TRBV6-1 and TRBJ1-2; D gene unclear. Trimming stripped 1 base from V and 7 bases from J, with 19 bases between. The CDR3 has 16 amino acids. The germline CDR1 and CDR2 sequences are MNHNS and SASEGT. CDR3: CASSEGLGRRVSGYTF. DNA for the CDR3: TGTGCCAGCAGTGAAGGCCTGGGCAGGAGGGTTTCTGGCTACACCTTC.

The chain has TRBV12-3 or TRBV12-4 and TRBJ2-7, with D perhaps matching TRBD1 (5 bases). The V gene lost 5 bases and the J gene lost 1 base, with 9 bases spanning the gap. This CDR3 spans 13 amino acids. CDR3 nucleotides: TGTGCCAGCAGTCGACAGAATTCCTACGAGCAGTACTTC. It codes for CASSRQNSYEQYF.

This chain uses TRBV5-1 with TRBJ2-2, with 7 bases matching TRBD1. Germline V CDR1 and CDR2: SGHRS, YFSETQ. The ends lost 6 bases at V and 2 bases at J; junction bases unmatched: 7. The CDR3 is made up of 15 amino acids. The CDR3 loop is CASTLGQANTGELFF. DNA of the CDR3: TGCGCCAGCACTCTCGGACAGGCAAACACCGGGGAGCTGTTTTTT.

V usage is TRBV7-2 and J usage is TRBJ2-1; 8 bases fit TRBD2. This CDR3 has 16 amino acids. J gave up 7 bases and V 3 bases, and 11 bases lay outside the gene matches. Germline V gene data show CDR1 as SGHTA and CDR2 as FQGNSA. The chain's CDR3 is CASSLGAGDGSNEQFF. DNA for the CDR3: TGTGCCAGCAGCTTGGGAGCGGGAGACGGTAGTAATGAGCAGTTCTTC.

In its sample, this clone was seen a few times. The chain recombines TRBV19 with TRBJ1-5; D remains unclear. V was shortened by 1 base and J by 4 bases, with 11 bases between the two germline ends. The germline V gene has CDR1 LNHDA and CDR2 SQIVND (reference sequence). The CDR3 has 15 amino acids. CDR3 nucleotide sequence: TGTGCCAGTAGTATAGTTCAAGCTGGTAATCAGCCCCAGCATTTT. It translates to CASSIVQAGNQPQHF.

The chain recombines TRBV19 with TRBJ1-6; 9 positions agree with TRBD1. J lost 13 bases, V lost 7 bases, and 5 bases had no gene match. The CDR3 loop spans 12 amino acids. Germline V CDR1 and CDR2: LNHDA, SQIVND (reference sequence). The CDR3 reads CASNKDRGPLHF. In DNA, the CDR3 is TGTGCCAGTAACAAGGACAGGGGCCCCCTCCACTTT. The complete variable domain, with remaining parts taken from reference TRBV19 and TRBJ1-6, reads DGGITQSPKYLFRKEGQNVTLSCEQNLNHDAMYWYRQDPGQGLRLIYYSQIVNDFQKGDIAEGYSVSREKKESFPLTVTSAQKNPTAFYLCASNKDRGPLHFGNGTRLTVT.

This chain connects TRBV19 to TRBJ1-1, with TRBD1 identical over 8 bases. The CDR3 runs to 17 residues. In germline, CDR1 is LNHDA, CDR2 SQIVND (reference sequence). V was pared by 4 bases and J by 0 bases, with 10 bases of the junction left unmatched. The CDR3 bases are TGTGCCAGTAGTAAGGGTCGGGACAGGACATTGAACACTGAAGCTTTCTTT. Translating gives CASSKGRDRTLNTEAFF.